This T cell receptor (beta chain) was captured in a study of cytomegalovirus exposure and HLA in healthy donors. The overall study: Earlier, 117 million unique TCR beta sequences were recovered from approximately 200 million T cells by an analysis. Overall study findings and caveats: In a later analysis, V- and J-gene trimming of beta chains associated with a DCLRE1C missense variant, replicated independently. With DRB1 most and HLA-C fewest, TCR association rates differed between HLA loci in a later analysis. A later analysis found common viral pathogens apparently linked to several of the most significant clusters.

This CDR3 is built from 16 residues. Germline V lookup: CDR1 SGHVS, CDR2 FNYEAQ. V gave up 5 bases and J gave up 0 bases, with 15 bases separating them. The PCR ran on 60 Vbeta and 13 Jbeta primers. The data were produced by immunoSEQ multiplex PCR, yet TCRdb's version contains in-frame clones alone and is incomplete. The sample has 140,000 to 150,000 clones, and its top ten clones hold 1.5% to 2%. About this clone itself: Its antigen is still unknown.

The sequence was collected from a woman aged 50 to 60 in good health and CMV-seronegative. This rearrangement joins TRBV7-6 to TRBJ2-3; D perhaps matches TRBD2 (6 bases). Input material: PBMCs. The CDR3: CASSRRGTGSTDTQYF. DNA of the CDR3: TGTGCCAGCAGCCGACGCGGGACGGGTAGCACAGATACGCAGTATTTT.